The 22 T cell receptor beta chains reported below all come from one sample, sequenced in a study of radiotherapy plus CTLA-4 blockade in lung cancer. Assay used: immunoSEQ multiplex PCR; TCRdb lists only in-frame clones, some missing. The sample has about 48,000 clones, about 81% seen once. Sample: peripheral blood, taken from a patient treated with radiotherapy plus ipilimumab. The receptor set was obtained from a human donor with non-small cell lung cancer who had stable disease on radiotherapy plus ipilimumab.

The V call is TRBV4-3, the J call TRBJ2-1; D is perhaps TRBD2 (6 bases). This CDR3 has 14 amino acids. V lost 0 bases to trimming and J lost 14 bases, with 17 bases between them. Germline CDR1 and CDR2: LGHNA and YSLEER. The CDR3 loop reads CASSQDLGVWGEFF. The CDR3 region has the DNA TGCGCCAGCAGCCAAGATCTAGGGGTCTGGGGGGAGTTCTTC.

This clone is a singleton in its sample. The junction and the germline gene differ at one end; a read error may be behind it. The same CDR3 is also encoded by other DNA sequences in this sample. V and J are TRBV9 and TRBJ1-2; D is perhaps TRBD1 (6 bases). The length of the CDR3 is 14 residues. Germline V gives CDR1 SGDLS, CDR2 YYNGEE. CDR3 bases: TGTGCCAGCAGCGTAGGCAGGGGTGACTACGGCTACACCTTC. Protein product: CASSVGRGDYGYTF.

V gene TRBV27 combines with J gene TRBJ1-2; TRBD1 agrees at 12 bases. The CDR3 loop spans 17 amino acids. V was pared by 3 bases and J by 4 bases, with 9 bases of the junction left unmatched. Germline CDR1 reads MNHEY; CDR2 reads SMNVEV (reference sequence). The CDR3 loop reads CASSLGQGAAVGYGYTF. CDR3 in DNA: TGTGCCAGCAGTTTGGGACAGGGGGCTGCGGTTGGCTATGGCTACACCTTC.

V and J are TRBV4-1 and TRBJ2-7, with 8 bases fitting TRBD2. The CDR3 runs to 15 residues. Germline values: CDR1 MGHRA, CDR2 YSYEKL. V was pared by 0 bases and J by 4 bases, with 5 bases of the junction left unmatched. The CDR3 region is CASSQEAGGAYEQYF. CDR3 nucleotides: TGCGCCAGCAGCCAAGAGGCGGGGGGCGCATACGAGCAGTACTTC.

V is TRBV4-1 and J is TRBJ2-7, with TRBD2 matching 10 bases. Germline V gives CDR1 MGHRA, CDR2 YSYEKL. This CDR3 spans 18 amino acids. Germline trimming cut 3 bases from V and 5 bases from J; bases unmatched to any gene: 16. CDR3 sequence: CASSHLSGLAEGGDEQYF. The CDR3, as DNA: TGCGCCAGCAGCCACCTAAGTGGACTAGCGGAAGGAGGGGACGAGCAGTACTTC.

The chain is built from TRBV28 and TRBJ1-2; possible D gene TRBD1, 5 bases. CDR3 length: 17 amino acids. The germline V and J ends were trimmed by 5 bases and 4 bases, with 23 bases remaining between them. CDR1 and CDR2 from the germline V gene are MDHEN and SYDVKM. The CDR3 protein is CASSITQGSPSSYGYTF. Written as DNA, the CDR3 is TGTGCCAGCAGTATTACCCAGGGCAGCCCATCTAGCTATGGCTACACCTTC.

The chain combines TRBV6-1 with TRBJ2-5, with 7 bases identical to TRBD1. The DNA end is a closer match to TRBJ2-7, so the J assignment may be wrong. The germline V gene encodes CDR1 MNHNS and CDR2 SASEGT. The CDR3 loop spans 14 amino acids. The CDR3 DNA sequence: TGTGCCAGCGTTTCCGGACAGGTCTCCTACGAGCAGTACTTC. This translates into CASVSGQVSYEQYF.

This clone occurred a few times. The chain uses TRBV28 and TRBJ1-2; possibly TRBD1 for D (6 bases). This CDR3 is 16 amino acids long. Trimming removed 6 bases from V and 8 bases from J, with 25 bases in between. The V gene's germline CDR1 is MDHEN and CDR2 SYDVKM. The CDR3 sequence: CASRVGDRSSGNGYTF. CDR3 bases: TGTGCCAGCAGGGTAGGAGACAGGAGTAGCGGGAACGGCTACACCTTC.

The chain recombines TRBV27 with TRBJ2-7; 8 bases are a match to TRBD1. Losses at the gene ends were 2 bases for V and 1 base for J; bases not matched to a gene: 4. The CDR3 is 15 residues long. CDR1 is MNHEY, CDR2 SMNVEV, per germline (reference sequence). CDR3 region: CASSLKDRESYEQYF. The CDR3 coding sequence is TGTGCCAGCAGTTTAAAGGACAGGGAGTCCTACGAGCAGTACTTC.

The rearrangement joins TRBV19 to TRBJ1-3; 8 bases map to TRBD1. The germline V gene encodes CDR1 LNHDA and CDR2 SQIVND (reference sequence). This CDR3 has 15 residues. V lost 5 bases, J lost 2 bases, and 5 bases stayed unmatched. The CDR3, as DNA: TGTGCCAGTAGTGACACAGGGGGAGCTGGAAACACCATATATTTT. It specifies CASSDTGGAGNTIYF.

The chain employs TRBV25-1 and TRBJ2-1; the match to TRBD1 covers 10 bases. Per the germline V gene, CDR1 is MGHDK and CDR2 is SYGVNS. The J segment lost 4 bases and the V segment lost 6 bases, leaving 6 bases of the junction unmatched. The CDR3 has 15 amino acids. The CDR3, as DNA: TGTGCCAGCAGCGCGGGACAGGGGCCGTACAATGAGCAGTTCTTC. Protein: CASSAGQGPYNEQFF. Full variable domain (missing parts from reference TRBV25-1 and TRBJ2-1): EADIYQTPRYLVIGTGKKITLECSQTMGHDKMYWYQQDPGMELHLIHYSYGVNSTEKGDLSSESTVSRIRTEHFPLTLESARPSHTSQYLCASSAGQGPYNEQFFGPGTRLTVL.

This chain links TRBV5-1 with TRBJ2-3, with a weak D call TRBD2 (6 bases). The CDR3 is 18 residues long. V was trimmed by 0 bases and J by 0 bases, leaving 17 bases between them. Germline V gene data show CDR1 as SGHRS and CDR2 as YFSETQ. The CDR3 spells CASSLGGVAGTSTDTQYF. DNA of the CDR3: TGCGCCAGCAGCTTGGGGGGGGTAGCAGGCACGAGCACAGATACGCAGTATTTT. The complete variable domain, with remaining parts taken from reference TRBV5-1 and TRBJ2-3, reads KAGVTQTPRYLIKTRGQQVTLSCSPISGHRSVSWYQQTPGQGLQFLFEYFSETQRNKGNFPGRFSGRQFSNSRSEMNVSTLELGDSALYLCASSLGGVAGTSTDTQYFGPGTRLTVL.

This clone was found a few times. The CDR3 nucleotides read TGTGCCAGCAGTTTATGGGGACAGGGAGGCACTGAAGCTTTCTTT. It yields the protein CASSLWGQGGTEAFF. The chain employs TRBV27 and TRBJ1-1, with 9 bases aligning to TRBD1. V shed 1 base and J 4 bases; nucleotides not matched to a gene: 4. Germline V lookup: CDR1 MNHEY, CDR2 SMNVEV (reference sequence). The CDR3 loop spans 15 amino acids.

The CDR3 nucleotides are TGTGCCAGCAGGAGCGGGCAAGGCACAGATACGCAGTATTTT. Protein: CASRSGQGTDTQYF. V is TRBV27 and J is TRBJ2-3; a weak D match, TRBD2 (6 bases). CDR3 length: 14 amino acids. CDR1 MNHEY and CDR2 SMNVEV come from the germline V gene (reference sequence). V shed 6 bases and J shed 1 base, with 11 bases lying between them.

The chain uses TRBV28 and TRBJ2-7, with TRBD2 matching 8 bases. Germline CDR1 reads MDHEN; CDR2 reads SYDVKM. The CDR3 runs 14 residues. Trimming at V came to 6 bases and at J to 0 bases, leaving 4 bases not matched to a gene. CDR3 sequence reads: CASRDLAGSYEQYF. In DNA, the CDR3 is TGTGCCAGCAGGGATCTAGCGGGCTCCTACGAGCAGTACTTC.

This chain links TRBV6-5 with TRBJ2-7, with 8 positions matching TRBD2. CDR3 length: 14 residues. Germline CDR1 MNHEY, CDR2 SVGAGI. The junction had 14 bases not matched to a gene; V was cut back by 10 bases and J by 6 bases. DNA of the CDR3: TGTGCCACCCACCCCAGCGGGAGTTTTGGCGAGCAGTACTTC. It is translated as CATHPSGSFGEQYF.

The V gene is TRBV19, the J gene TRBJ2-4; TRBD2 might be the D (6 bases). This CDR3 has 17 amino acids. V lost 5 bases and J lost 0, with 17 bases in between. Germline V gene lookup returns CDR1 LNHDA and CDR2 SQIVND (reference sequence). CDR3 coding DNA: TGTGCCAGTAGTGGGGGACTGACCCGATTAGCCAAAAACATTCAGTACTTC. It specifies CASSGGLTRLAKNIQYF. The full variable domain, with the rest looked up from reference TRBV19 and TRBJ2-4, is DGGITQSPKYLFRKEGQNVTLSCEQNLNHDAMYWYRQDPGQGLRLIYYSQIVNDFQKGDIAEGYSVSREKKESFPLTVTSAQKNPTAFYLCASSGGLTRLAKNIQYFGAGTRLSVL.

V and J are TRBV11-3 and TRBJ2-2, with TRBD1 identical over 10 bases. This CDR3 comprises 15 residues. The V segment lost 5 bases and the J segment 4 bases; nucleotides outside the gene matches: 4. The germline V gene has CDR1 SGHNT and CDR2 YENEEA. The CDR3 sequence: CASSPRTGGTGELFF. DNA for the CDR3: TGTGCCAGCAGCCCGAGGACAGGGGGCACCGGGGAGCTGTTTTTT. Using reference TRBV11-3 and TRBJ2-2 for the parts outside the CDR3, the full variable domain is EAGVVQSPRYKIIEKKQPVAFWCNPISGHNTLYWYLQNLGQGPELLIRYENEEAVDDSQLPKDRFSAERLKGVDSTLKIQPAELGDSAVYLCASSPRTGGTGELFFGEGSRLTVL.

The chain employs TRBV11-2 and TRBJ1-1, with TRBD1 identical over 8 bases. The V gene end was trimmed by 5 bases and the J gene end by 4 bases; junction bases not matched to a gene: 3. Germline V CDR1 and CDR2: SGHAT, FQNNGV. The CDR3 is made up of 13 amino acids. The CDR3 DNA is TGTGCCAGCAGCGCTACAGGGGGCACTGAAGCTTTCTTT. Translating it yields CASSATGGTEAFF.

The chain employs TRBV4-1 and TRBJ2-1; unclear D gene. This CDR3 has 14 amino acids. The V gene lost 1 base and the J gene lost 3 bases, with 7 bases spanning the gap. Germline-derived CDR1 and CDR2 are MGHRA and YSYEKL. The CDR3, as DNA: TGCGCCAGCAGCCAAGGAAACAGCTACAATGAGCAGTTCTTC. It specifies CASSQGNSYNEQFF.

On this clone itself: At one of its ends the junction is not consistent with the germline gene, which may arise from a read error. J is TRBJ2-7 and V is TRBV28, with 11 nucleotides matching TRBD2. This CDR3 spans 19 amino acids. The V gene's germline CDR1 is MDHEN and CDR2 SYDVKM. This CDR3 is CANSTFVLVGLAVNYEQYF. As DNA, the CDR3 is TGTGCCAACAGTACCTTCGTACTGGTGGGACTAGCGGTCAACTACGAGCAGTACTTC. The variable domain in full, completed from reference TRBV28 and TRBJ2-7, reads DVKVTQSSRYLVKRTGEKVFLECVQDMDHENMFWYRQDPGLGLRLIYFSYDVKMKEKGDIPEGYSVSREKKERFSLILESASTNQTSMYLCANSTFVLVGLAVNYEQYFGPGTRLTVT.

V usage is TRBV19 and J usage is TRBJ1-5; D not certain. CDR3 size: 15 residues. Trimming stripped 6 bases from V and 2 bases from J, with 14 bases between. Germline loops: CDR1 LNHDA, CDR2 SQIVND (reference sequence). The CDR3 coding sequence is TGTGCCAGTAGCCGGATGATTGCGGGCAATCAGCCCCAGCATTTT. Translation: CASSRMIAGNQPQHF.